This T cell receptor (beta chain) emerged from a study of cytomegalovirus exposure and HLA in healthy donors. In the study overall: The same platform was used for the 95 to 150 validation repertoires and the roughly 700 first-cohort repertoires, a later analysis reported.

The V and J ends lost 3 bases and 1 base respectively, with 7 bases between them. Germline CDR1 MNHEY, CDR2 SMNVEV (reference sequence). The CDR3 runs 13 residues. The study's findings and limits: Many donors carried some public TCRs, although rarity characterized most TCR sequences. Researchers counted 180 or so TCR beta chains as cytomegalovirus-associated. Researchers reported that a few CMV-associated chains were confirmed in vitro as CMV antigen-specific.

TCRdb keeps only in-frame clones here, not all; method: immunoSEQ multiplex PCR. Of under 200,000 clones detected, roughly nine tenths appear once; the ten largest clones hold approximately 10%. As concerns this clone: Its antigen is unknown.

This clonotype originated in a woman aged 18-29 years in good health and CMV-seropositive. Material: PBMCs. This rearrangement joins TRBV27 to TRBJ2-7; D may be TRBD1 (6 bases). The CDR3 here is CASSFGQSYEQYF. In nucleotides, the CDR3 is TGTGCCAGCAGTTTCGGACAGTCCTACGAGCAGTACTTC.